This TCR beta chain was obtained from a study of T cell repertoires in cytomegalovirus infection. About this clonotype: Its antigen remains unknown.

The germline V and J ends were trimmed by 5 bases and 10 bases, with 14 bases remaining between them. The CDR3 has 13 residues. CDR1 is LNHDA and CDR2 is SQIVND in the germline V gene (reference sequence). MiXCR, run by TCRdb on the reads, gives a single entry per CDR3 protein. The repertoire has hundreds of thousands of distinct CDR3 sequences, 25% to 35% of them found once; the top ten carry around 20%. Here the sequenced sample was cultured PBMCs, taken from culture after CMV antigen stimulation. This receptor was taken from a human donor in good health (CMV status not recorded). Some clones in this sample may be carry-over from other donors' samples. The rearrangement uses TRBV19 and TRBJ1-4; D not resolved. DNA for the CDR3: TGTGCCAGTAGTCCAGGACCGAGGCTAAAACTGTTTTTT. This gives the protein CASSPGPRLKLFF.